This is a list of T cell receptor beta chains from one sample in a study of cytomegalovirus exposure and HLA in healthy donors. The assay was immunoSEQ multiplex PCR, and TCRdb's table has in-frame clones only and misses some. The sample records around 140,000 clones, about 94% being singletons. The material sequenced was PBMCs. Receptor source: a man younger than 30 in good health and CMV-seropositive. Each CDR3 is given with its conserved first and last residue. D genes are given only for firm matches. Clone size is given for some rows only: seen once, a few or many times, or a class if the clone is expanded.

clone size	J gene	V gene	D gene	CDR3 protein	CDR3 DNA
-	TRBJ2-5	TRBV5-1	-	CASSYRELDYLQETQYF	TGCGCCAGCAGCTACCGAGAGCTCGACTACCTTCAAGAGACCCAGTACTTC
-	TRBJ1-2	TRBV7-2	-	CASSLRGGSGYTF	TGTGCCAGCAGCTTAAGGGGGGGATCTGGCTACACCTTC
-	TRBJ1-4	TRBV5-1	TRBD1	CASSLERTGDTNEKLFF	TGCGCCAGCAGCTTGGAGAGGACAGGGGATACTAATGAAAAACTGTTTTTT
once	TRBJ2-3	TRBV13	TRBD2	CASSLRYSGGRGGTDTQYF	TGTGCCAGCAGCTTAAGATATAGCGGAGGCCGGGGGGGCACAGATACGCAGTATTTT
-	TRBJ1-2	TRBV6-1	-	CASSEWGTSYGYTF	TGTGCCAGCAGTGAATGGGGCACCAGCTATGGCTACACCTTC
-	TRBJ2-1	TRBV28	-	CASTWGGTYNEQFF	TGTGCCAGCACCTGGGGCGGGACGTACAATGAGCAGTTCTTC
-	TRBJ2-7	TRBV18	TRBD1	CASSPEGQGSYEQYF	TGTGCCAGCTCACCCGAGGGACAGGGATCCTACGAGCAGTACTTC
-	TRBJ2-2	TRBV28	-	CASRSEQTGELFF	TGTGCCAGCAGATCCGAGCAAACGGGGGAGCTGTTTTTT
-	TRBJ2-3	TRBV7-9	TRBD1	CASSQGQGGSDTQYF	TGTGCCAGCAGCCAAGGACAGGGGGGGTCAGATACGCAGTATTTT
-	TRBJ2-7	TRBV5-1	-	CASKVSPIGKRTYEQYF	TGCGCCAGCAAGGTTAGCCCAATCGGGAAAAGAACCTACGAGCAGTACTTC
-	TRBJ1-6	TRBV5-8	TRBD1	CASSRTRQGFSPLHF	TGTGCCAGCAGCAGGACACGACAGGGTTTCTCACCCCTCCACTTT
-	TRBJ1-5	TRBV4-1	TRBD1	CASSQGQAGHSNQPQHF	TGCGCCAGCAGCCAGGGACAGGCGGGACATAGCAATCAGCCCCAGCATTTT
-	TRBJ1-6	TRBV5-1	TRBD1	CASSLGTAENSPLHF	TGCGCCAGCAGCCTCGGGACAGCAGAAAATTCACCCCTCCACTTT
-	TRBJ2-1	TRBV2	-	CASSYLGVWNEQFF	TGTGCCAGCAGTTACCTAGGGGTGTGGAATGAGCAGTTCTTC
-	TRBJ2-7	TRBV18	-	CASSLPGHSSYEQYF	TGTGCCAGCTCACTACCGGGACATAGCTCCTACGAGCAGTACTTC
few	TRBJ1-1	TRBV30	TRBD1	CAWNRDRRSEAFF	TGTGCCTGGAACAGGGACAGACGCTCTGAAGCTTTCTTT
-	TRBJ2-3	TRBV5-4	TRBD2	CASSFTSGIGDTDTQYF	TGTGCCAGCAGCTTTACTAGCGGGATCGGGGACACAGATACGCAGTATTTT
-	TRBJ2-5	TRBV11-3	TRBD2	CASSLEEAGTQYF	TGTGCCAGCAGCTTAGAGGAAGCGGGAACCCAGTACTTC
-	TRBJ1-2	TRBV4-1	-	CASSQATGGNGYTF	TGCGCCAGCAGCCAAGCGACGGGGGGGAATGGCTACACCTTC
-	TRBJ2-7	TRBV5-1	TRBD2	CASRLAGSPYEQYF	TGCGCCAGCAGGCTAGCGGGATCACCCTACGAGCAGTACTTC
-	TRBJ2-6	TRBV5-1	TRBD2	CASSLESLAGAGANVLTF	TGCGCCAGCAGCTTGGAGTCCCTAGCGGGAGCTGGGGCCAACGTCCTGACTTTC
few	TRBJ2-5	TRBV4-1	-	CASSQPTVKETQYF	TGCGCCAGCAGCCAACCGACAGTGAAAGAGACCCAGTACTTC
-	TRBJ2-2	TRBV18	TRBD2	CASSPPGLAGITGELFF	TGTGCCAGCTCACCCCCTGGACTAGCGGGAATAACCGGGGAGCTGTTTTTT
once	TRBJ1-4	TRBV9	-	CASSPLRGATNEKLFF	TGTGCCAGCAGCCCCCTCCGGGGGGCAACTAATGAAAAACTGTTTTTT
-	TRBJ2-5	TRBV7-8	TRBD2	CASSHWTSGKKETQYF	TGTGCCAGCAGCCATTGGACTAGCGGGAAAAAAGAGACCCAGTACTTC
-	TRBJ2-5	TRBV11-2	TRBD1	CASSFRTGRETQYF	TGTGCCAGCAGCTTCCGGACAGGGAGGGAGACCCAGTACTTC
-	TRBJ2-2	TRBV19	TRBD1	CVARDRGGELFF	TGTGTGGCACGAGACAGGGGCGGGGAGCTGTTTTTT
-	TRBJ1-4	TRBV7-2	-	CASSLQGNEKLFF	TGTGCCAGCAGCTTACAGGGGAATGAAAAACTGTTTTTT
once	TRBJ2-7	TRBV2	-	CASRSATRRYEQYF	TGTGCCAGCAGAAGCGCGACTAGACGCTACGAGCAGTACTTC
-	TRBJ1-2	TRBV28	-	CASSLSVTNYGYTF	TGTGCCAGCAGTTTGTCCGTGACAAACTATGGCTACACCTTC
-	TRBJ2-1	TRBV2	-	CASSDAASSYNEQFF	TGTGCCAGCAGTGATGCGGCAAGCTCCTACAATGAGCAGTTCTTC
-	TRBJ1-3	TRBV5-8	TRBD1	CASRDRGFGNTIYF	TGTGCCAGCAGGGACAGGGGGTTTGGAAACACCATATATTTT
-	TRBJ1-1	TRBV25-1	-	CASRSHLGQVSSEAFF	TGTGCCAGCCGCTCACACCTTGGACAAGTTAGCTCTGAAGCTTTCTTT
-	TRBJ2-3	TRBV10-1	TRBD2	CASSDGGGATDTQYF	TGCGCCAGCAGTGATGGGGGAGGGGCGACAGATACGCAGTATTTT
-	TRBJ2-5	TRBV27	-	CASSFASRVQETQYF	TGTGCCAGCAGTTTTGCAAGCAGGGTACAAGAGACCCAGTACTTC
-	TRBJ2-1	TRBV29-1	-	CSVRRNEQFF	TGCAGCGTAAGGCGGAATGAGCAGTTCTTC
-	TRBJ1-1	TRBV19	-	CASSDGGNTEAFF	TGTGCCAGTTCAGACGGGGGGAACACTGAAGCTTTCTTT
once	TRBJ2-3	TRBV29-1	TRBD2	CSVEIRGGLAGVPDTQYF	TGCAGCGTTGAAATTAGGGGTGGGCTAGCGGGAGTACCAGATACGCAGTATTTT
-	TRBJ2-7	TRBV5-1	-	CASSLVGGHLDRPYEQYF	TGCGCCAGCAGCTTGGTAGGGGGACACCTAGACCGACCCTACGAGCAGTACTTC
-	TRBJ1-5	TRBV15	-	CATSRDSVNQPQHF	TGTGCCACCAGCAGAGATTCGGTAAATCAGCCCCAGCATTTT
-	TRBJ1-5	TRBV6-1	TRBD1	CASSPGQGPYQPQHF	TGTGCCAGCAGCCCGGGACAGGGGCCCTATCAGCCCCAGCATTTT
-	TRBJ1-1	TRBV28	-	CASSFWGQRNTEAFF	TGTGCCAGCAGTTTTTGGGGACAACGGAACACTGAAGCTTTCTTT
-	TRBJ2-1	TRBV6-5	TRBD1	CASSYSGTGYEQFF	TGTGCCAGCAGTTACAGTGGGACAGGCTATGAGCAGTTCTTC
once	TRBJ1-2	TRBV6-1	-	CALRGYYDGYTF	TGTGCCCTCAGGGGTTACTATGATGGCTACACCTTC
once	TRBJ1-1	TRBV2	-	CASSEARGTEAFF	TGTGCCAGCAGTGAAGCCCGAGGGACTGAAGCTTTCTTT
-	TRBJ2-2	TRBV27	-	CASTTLRTGELFF	TGTGCCAGCACAACTCTTCGGACCGGGGAGCTGTTTTTT
-	TRBJ2-4	TRBV27	-	CASSLSGAKNIQYF	TGTGCCAGCAGTTTATCCGGAGCCAAAAACATTCAGTACTTC
-	TRBJ1-1	TRBV18	-	CASSPLSGEAFF	TGTGCCAGCTCACCACTCTCCGGTGAAGCTTTCTTT
-	TRBJ1-5	TRBV9	-	CASSRDSKQPQHF	TGTGCCAGCAGCCGGGACTCTAAACAGCCCCAGCATTTT
-	TRBJ1-3	TRBV7-9	-	CASSLAGGTGNTIYF	TGTGCCAGCAGCTTAGCGGGCGGGACTGGAAACACCATATATTTT
-	TRBJ1-2	TRBV9	TRBD1	CASSRRQGPYGYTF	TGTGCCAGCAGCCGGAGACAGGGCCCCTATGGCTACACCTTC
-	TRBJ2-5	TRBV18	TRBD2	CASSPFPGHRGGTQYF	TGTGCCAGCTCACCATTCCCGGGACACCGGGGGGGGACCCAGTACTTC
few	TRBJ2-7	TRBV2	-	CASTVSYEQYF	TGTGCCAGCACCGTCTCCTACGAGCAGTACTTC
once	TRBJ2-7	TRBV28	TRBD2	CASSFGVAGPHYTYEQYF	TGTGCCAGCAGTTTTGGAGTAGCGGGACCCCATTACACCTACGAGCAGTACTTC
-	TRBJ2-1	TRBV11-2	TRBD2	CASSGSGRSYNEQFF	TGTGCCAGCAGCGGAAGCGGGAGGTCCTACAATGAGCAGTTCTTC